Reported below is one T cell receptor beta chain. This clone's antigen is unknown. Base qualities are not at hand, and no much larger clone is one base apart. This sample was included in a study of blood T cell repertoires in COVID-19 (dated by TCRdb to between 2020 and 2021). With respect to the entire study: Collaborator samples came from the United States, Italy and Spain and covered acute and convalescent phases of COVID-19. Subjects who had been exposed to COVID-19, were actively infected with it, or had recovered from it provided the deeply sampled blood TCRbeta repertoires that made up the dataset. A freely available public database, intended as a resource for researchers studying the immune response to SARS-CoV-2, is where the repertoires were released. The prospective study material was composed of cDNA or gDNA derived from T cells, B-cell-depleted T cells, or PBMCs. Nearly every sample came with metadata listing a de-identified subject ID, COVID-19 status, age in years and sex. Where available, HLA class I and class II types were obtained from metadata supplied by the sample provider rather than from assay-based typing. Samples were obtained from the ongoing ImmuneRACE study (first 160 participants) and from about 1,300 subjects provided by 6 global collaborators. General study outcomes and caveats: How much clinical and demographic metadata was included differed by source and by participant, and the metadata was provided uncurated.

TCRbeta CDR3 regions were amplified from genomic DNA by means of the immunoSEQ Assay, a bias-controlled multiplex PCR. The source study handled its data this way. The number of nucleated cells in each sample was estimated by amplification of reference gene primers within the assay. To quantify the absolute abundance of each unique TCRbeta CDR3 rearrangement, sequence reads were collapsed and filtered. Productive Simpson clonality was computed per sample as the square root of Simpson's diversity index over productive rearrangements. TCRdb obtained this table from immuneACCESS and retained in-frame rearrangements with V and J assigned. These tables miss some clones; where compared with another copy, unresolved V genes account for less than half of the shortfall, and the remainder is unexplained. V, J and clone size derive from that table, while D and trimming were established from the DNA sequence. Here the sample has under 65,000 clones; approximately 86% occur a single time. In total, the top ten clones hold 1% to 1.5% of the sample.

The CDR3 numbers 16 residues from cysteine through phenylalanine. CDR3 DNA is the only sequence kept; it has 48 bases, read in frame from the first base. Germline trimming: 4 bases from V, 3 bases from J; junction bases outside gene matches: 12. Taken from the germline V gene (reference sequence), the CDR1 and CDR2 loops are SGHNT and YYREEE. The collaborating institutions used their own protocols to collect whole blood in K2EDTA tubes. For TCRbeta analysis, collaborators shipped samples in one of three forms: frozen whole blood, isolated PBMCs, or DNA extracted from either of those sample types. Sequencing was performed on peripheral blood. The V and J genes are TRBV5-4 and TRBJ2-7, and 8 bases in between align with TRBD2. The TCR comes from a man in his sixties with acute or convalescent COVID-19. The nucleotide sequence is TGTGCCAGCAGCCGCGGTGGTAGCGGGGCCCACTACGAGCAGTACTTC. The translation is CASSRGGSGAHYEQYF.